These 3 T cell receptor beta chains were all obtained from the same sample, sequenced in a study of blood T cell repertoires in COVID-19. Only in-frame clones appear in the TCRdb table, and some are missing; sequencing was by immunoSEQ multiplex PCR. The sample holds 130,000 to 150,000 clones, roughly 84% seen once. What was sequenced was PBMCs or T cells enriched from blood (not recorded which). The receptors originated from a woman aged 45 to 65 who had been exposed to COVID-19.

The rearrangement joins TRBV2 to TRBJ2-2; a weak D match, TRBD1 (6 bases). CDR3 size: 12 residues. The germline gives CDR1 SNHLY, CDR2 FYNNEI. V lost 6 bases and J lost 8, with 10 bases in between. CDR3 loop: CASSKDRGELFF. The CDR3 region has the DNA TGTGCCAGCAGCAAAGACAGGGGGGAGCTGTTTTTT.

The chain employs TRBV19 and TRBJ1-1; D possibly corresponds to TRBD1 (6 bases). Germline V CDR1 and CDR2: LNHDA, SQIVND (reference sequence). The CDR3 loop spans 15 amino acids. V was clipped by 6 bases and J by 6 bases, with 20 bases between them. CDR3 loop: CASRGAGVVLSEAFF. The CDR3 DNA reads TGTGCCAGTAGGGGTGCAGGGGTAGTTCTGTCTGAAGCTTTCTTT.

This clone was found once. The chain is built from TRBV30 and TRBJ2-5; 7 bases agree with TRBD1. There are 14 residues in the CDR3. Germline V gene data show CDR1 as GTSNPN and CDR2 as SVGIG (reference sequence). With V trimmed by 2 bases and J by 1 base, 4 bases remained unmatched. The CDR3 is CAWSWTGRQETQYF. The CDR3, as DNA: TGTGCCTGGAGTTGGACAGGCCGCCAAGAGACCCAGTACTTC. The full variable domain, rest sourced from reference TRBV30 and TRBJ2-5, is SQTIHQWPATLVQPVGSPLSLECTVEGTSNPNLYWYRQAAGRGLQLLFYSVGIGQISSEVPQNLSASRPQDRQFILSSKKLLLSDSGFYLCAWSWTGRQETQYFGPGTRLLVL.